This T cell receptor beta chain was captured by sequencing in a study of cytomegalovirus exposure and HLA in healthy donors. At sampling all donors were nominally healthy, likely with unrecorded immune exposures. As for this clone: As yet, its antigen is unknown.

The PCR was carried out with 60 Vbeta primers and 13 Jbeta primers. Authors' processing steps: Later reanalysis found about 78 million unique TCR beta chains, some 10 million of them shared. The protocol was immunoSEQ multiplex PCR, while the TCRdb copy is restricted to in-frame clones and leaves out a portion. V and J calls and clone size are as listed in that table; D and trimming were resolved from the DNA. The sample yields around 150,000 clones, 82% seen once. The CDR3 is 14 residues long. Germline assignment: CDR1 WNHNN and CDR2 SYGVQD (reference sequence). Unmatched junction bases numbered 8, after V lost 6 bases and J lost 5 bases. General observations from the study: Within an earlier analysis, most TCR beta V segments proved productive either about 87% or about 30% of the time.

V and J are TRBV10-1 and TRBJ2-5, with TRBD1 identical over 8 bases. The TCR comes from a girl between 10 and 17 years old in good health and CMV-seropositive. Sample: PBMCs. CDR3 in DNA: TGCGCCAGCAGCCGGACAGGGATCGGGGAGACCCAGTACTTC. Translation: CASSRTGIGETQYF.